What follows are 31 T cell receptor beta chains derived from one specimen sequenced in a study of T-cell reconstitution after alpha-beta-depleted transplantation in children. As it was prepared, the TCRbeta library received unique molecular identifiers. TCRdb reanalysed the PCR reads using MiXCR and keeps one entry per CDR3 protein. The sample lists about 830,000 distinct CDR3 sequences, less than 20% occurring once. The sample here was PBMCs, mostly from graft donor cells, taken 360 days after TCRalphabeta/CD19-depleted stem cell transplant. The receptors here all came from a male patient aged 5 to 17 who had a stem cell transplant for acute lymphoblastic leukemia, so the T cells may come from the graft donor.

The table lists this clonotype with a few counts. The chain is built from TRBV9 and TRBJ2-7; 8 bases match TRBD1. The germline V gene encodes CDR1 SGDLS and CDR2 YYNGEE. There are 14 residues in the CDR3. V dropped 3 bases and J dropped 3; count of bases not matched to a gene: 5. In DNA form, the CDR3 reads TGTGCCAGCAGCGAACGGGACAGGATCTACGAGCAGTACTTC. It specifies CASSERDRIYEQYF.

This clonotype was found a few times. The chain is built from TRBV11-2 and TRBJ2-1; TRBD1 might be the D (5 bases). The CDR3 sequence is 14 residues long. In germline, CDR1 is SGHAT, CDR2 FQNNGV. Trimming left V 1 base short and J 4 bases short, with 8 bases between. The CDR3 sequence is CASSLARVYNEQFF. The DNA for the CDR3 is TGTGCCAGCAGCTTAGCCAGGGTGTACAATGAGCAGTTCTTC. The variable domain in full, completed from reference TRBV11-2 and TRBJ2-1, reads EAGVAQSPRYKIIEKRQSVAFWCNPISGHATLYWYQQILGQGPKLLIQFQNNGVVDDSQLPKDRFSAERLKGVDSTLKIQPAKLEDSAVYLCASSLARVYNEQFFGPGTRLTVL.

The CDR3 loop reads CASSLVGVSNQPQHF. In DNA form, the CDR3 reads TGTGCCAGCAGCCTGGTCGGGGTTAGCAATCAGCCCCAGCATTTT. The chain recombines TRBV5-4 with TRBJ1-5; D not resolved. The CDR3 totals 15 residues. The germline V gene encodes CDR1 SGHNT and CDR2 YYREEE (reference sequence). V lost 4 bases and J lost 0, with 11 bases in between.

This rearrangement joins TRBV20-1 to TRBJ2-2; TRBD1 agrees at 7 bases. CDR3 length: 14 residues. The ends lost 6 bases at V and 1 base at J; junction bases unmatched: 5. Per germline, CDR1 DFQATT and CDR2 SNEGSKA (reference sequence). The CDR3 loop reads CSAEDRLNTGELFF. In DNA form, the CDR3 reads TGCAGTGCCGAGGACAGGCTGAACACCGGGGAGCTGTTTTTT.

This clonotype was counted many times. The CDR3, as DNA: TGCAGTGCCGAATGGGGGCGAAGTTCACCCCTCCACTTT. This translates into CSAEWGRSSPLHF. The V call is TRBV20-1, the J call TRBJ1-6; possible D gene TRBD1, 6 bases. V was cut by 6 bases and J by 9 bases, with 15 bases left in between. Germline V gives CDR1 DFQATT, CDR2 SNEGSKA (reference sequence). The CDR3 covers 13 residues.

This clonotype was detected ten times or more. CDR3 sequence (DNA): TGTGCCAGCAGTTTCGGGACGGTTTCCTACGAGCAGTACTTC. Residues: CASSFGTVSYEQYF. This chain connects TRBV28 to TRBJ2-7; TRBD1 or TRBD2 may be the D gene (5 bases each). CDR1 and CDR2 (germline): MDHEN, SYDVKM. CDR3 length equals 14 residues. V lost 3 bases and J 1 base, leaving 10 bases between the germline ends.

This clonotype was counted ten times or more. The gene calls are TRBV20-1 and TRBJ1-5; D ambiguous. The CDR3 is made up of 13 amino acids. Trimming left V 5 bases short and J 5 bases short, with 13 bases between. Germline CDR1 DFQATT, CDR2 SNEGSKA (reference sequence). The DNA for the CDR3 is TGCAGTGCTCGTACTGACGGTGATCAGCCCCAGCATTTT. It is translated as CSARTDGDQPQHF.

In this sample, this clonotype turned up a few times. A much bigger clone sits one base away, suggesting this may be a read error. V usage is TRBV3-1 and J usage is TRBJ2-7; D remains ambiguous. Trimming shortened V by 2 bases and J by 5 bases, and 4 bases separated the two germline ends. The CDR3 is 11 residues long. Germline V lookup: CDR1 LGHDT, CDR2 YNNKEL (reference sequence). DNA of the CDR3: TGTGCCAGCAGCCAAACCAACGAGCAGTACTTC. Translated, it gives CASSQTNEQYF.

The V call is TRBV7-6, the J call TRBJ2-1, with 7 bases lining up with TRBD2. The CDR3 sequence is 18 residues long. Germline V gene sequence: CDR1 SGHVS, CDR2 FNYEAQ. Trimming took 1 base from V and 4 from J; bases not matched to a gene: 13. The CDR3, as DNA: TGTGCCAGCAGCTTAGAGTCGGGACTTGGGAGGGGATACAATGAGCAGTTCTTC. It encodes CASSLESGLGRGYNEQFF.

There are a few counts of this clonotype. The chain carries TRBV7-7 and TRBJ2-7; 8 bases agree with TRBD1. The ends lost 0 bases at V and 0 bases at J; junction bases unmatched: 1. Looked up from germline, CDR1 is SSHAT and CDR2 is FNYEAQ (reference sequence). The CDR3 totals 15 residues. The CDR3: CASSLARGPSYEQYF. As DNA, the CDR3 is TGTGCCAGCAGCTTAGCCAGGGGGCCCTCCTACGAGCAGTACTTC.

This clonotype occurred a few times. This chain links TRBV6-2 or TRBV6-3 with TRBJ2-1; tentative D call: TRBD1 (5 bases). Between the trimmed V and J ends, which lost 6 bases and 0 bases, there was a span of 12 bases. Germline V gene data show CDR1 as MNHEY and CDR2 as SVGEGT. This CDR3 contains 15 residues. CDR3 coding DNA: TGTGCCAGCAGGTGGGATAGGGGCTCCTACAATGAGCAGTTCTTC. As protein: CASRWDRGSYNEQFF.

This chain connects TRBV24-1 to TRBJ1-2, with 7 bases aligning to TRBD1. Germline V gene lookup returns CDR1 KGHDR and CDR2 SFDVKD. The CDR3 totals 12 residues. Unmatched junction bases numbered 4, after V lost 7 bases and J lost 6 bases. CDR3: CATRDRKDGYTF. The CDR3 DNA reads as TGTGCCACCAGGGACAGGAAAGATGGCTACACCTTC.

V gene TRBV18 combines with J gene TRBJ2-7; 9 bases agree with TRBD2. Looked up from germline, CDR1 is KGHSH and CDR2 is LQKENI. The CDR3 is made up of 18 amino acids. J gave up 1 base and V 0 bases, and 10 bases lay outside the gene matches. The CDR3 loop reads CASSPPGTSPDSSYEQYF. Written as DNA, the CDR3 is TGTGCCAGCTCACCACCAGGGACTAGCCCAGATTCATCCTACGAGCAGTACTTC.

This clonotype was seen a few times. The DNA for the CDR3 is TGCAGTGCTTTAATGGCGAGACTAGCGGGAATTGGGAGCCCCGGGGAGCTGTTTTTT. Residues: CSALMARLAGIGSPGELFF. This chain connects TRBV20-1 to TRBJ2-2; 11 positions agree with TRBD2. V lost 5 bases to trimming and J lost 6 bases; unmatched junction nucleotides: 20. Germline V lookup: CDR1 DFQATT, CDR2 SNEGSKA (reference sequence). The CDR3 is 19 residues long.

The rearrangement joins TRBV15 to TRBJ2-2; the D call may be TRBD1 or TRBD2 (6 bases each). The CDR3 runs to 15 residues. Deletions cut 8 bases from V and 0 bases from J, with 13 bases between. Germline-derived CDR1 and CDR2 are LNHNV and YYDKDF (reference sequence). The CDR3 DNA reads TGTGCCACCCGGTGGGGGGCGACGAACACCGGGGAGCTGTTTTTT. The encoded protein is CATRWGATNTGELFF.

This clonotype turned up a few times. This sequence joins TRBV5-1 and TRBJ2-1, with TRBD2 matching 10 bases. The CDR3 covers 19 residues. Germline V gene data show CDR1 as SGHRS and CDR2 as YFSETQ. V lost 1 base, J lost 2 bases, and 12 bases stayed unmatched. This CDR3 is CASSLPLFKREGPYNEQFF. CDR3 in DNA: TGCGCCAGCAGCTTGCCTTTGTTTAAGCGGGAGGGCCCCTACAATGAGCAGTTCTTC. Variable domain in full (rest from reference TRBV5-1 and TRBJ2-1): KAGVTQTPRYLIKTRGQQVTLSCSPISGHRSVSWYQQTPGQGLQFLFEYFSETQRNKGNFPGRFSGRQFSNSRSEMNVSTLELGDSALYLCASSLPLFKREGPYNEQFFGPGTRLTVL.

The CDR3 protein is CSARARPYGYTF. DNA for the CDR3: TGCAGTGCTAGGGCCCGACCTTATGGCTACACCTTC. The chain recombines TRBV20-1 with TRBJ1-2, with unresolved D. CDR1 DFQATT and CDR2 SNEGSKA come from the germline V gene (reference sequence). The germline V and J ends were trimmed by 3 bases and 5 bases, with 10 bases remaining between them. This CDR3 is built from 12 residues.

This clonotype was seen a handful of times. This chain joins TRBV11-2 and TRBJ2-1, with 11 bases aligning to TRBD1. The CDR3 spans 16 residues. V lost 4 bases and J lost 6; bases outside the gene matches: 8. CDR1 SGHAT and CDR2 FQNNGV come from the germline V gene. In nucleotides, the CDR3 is TGTGCCAGCAGCTCGATTCCGGGACAGGGGGGCAATGAGCAGTTCTTC. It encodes CASSSIPGQGGNEQFF.

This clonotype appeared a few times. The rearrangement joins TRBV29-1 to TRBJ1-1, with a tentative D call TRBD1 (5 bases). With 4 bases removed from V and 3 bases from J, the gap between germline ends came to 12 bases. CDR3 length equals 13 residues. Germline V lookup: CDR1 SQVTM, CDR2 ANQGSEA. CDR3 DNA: TGCAGCGTTGGAATCGGGGGGTACACTGAAGCTTTCTTT. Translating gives CSVGIGGYTEAFF.

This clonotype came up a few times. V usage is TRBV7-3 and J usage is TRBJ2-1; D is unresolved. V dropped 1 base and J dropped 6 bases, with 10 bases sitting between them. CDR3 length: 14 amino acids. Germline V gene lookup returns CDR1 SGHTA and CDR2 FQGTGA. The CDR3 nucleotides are TGTGCCAGCAGCTTAAGCCCCGGCATCAATGAGCAGTTCTTC. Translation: CASSLSPGINEQFF.

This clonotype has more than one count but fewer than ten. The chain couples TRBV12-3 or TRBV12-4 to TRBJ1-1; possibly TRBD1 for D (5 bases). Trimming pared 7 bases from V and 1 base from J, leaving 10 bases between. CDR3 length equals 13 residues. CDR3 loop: CASILQGNTEAFF. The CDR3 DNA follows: TGTGCCAGCATCTTGCAGGGGAACACTGAAGCTTTCTTT.

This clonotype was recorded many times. The CDR3 reads CASRYPGMGNEQFF. The CDR3 DNA reads TGTGCCAGCAGGTACCCGGGTATGGGCAATGAGCAGTTCTTC. The genes are TRBV28 and TRBJ2-1; D gene unclear. The germline V gene encodes CDR1 MDHEN and CDR2 SYDVKM. Trimming removed 6 bases from V and 6 bases from J, with 15 bases in between. CDR3 length equals 14 residues.

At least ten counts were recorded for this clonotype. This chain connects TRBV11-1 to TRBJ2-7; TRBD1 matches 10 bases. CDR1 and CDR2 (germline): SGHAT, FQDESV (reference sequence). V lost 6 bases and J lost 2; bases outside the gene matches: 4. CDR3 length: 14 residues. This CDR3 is CASRLGQGTYEQYF. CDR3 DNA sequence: TGTGCCAGCAGGTTGGGACAGGGGACCTACGAGCAGTACTTC.

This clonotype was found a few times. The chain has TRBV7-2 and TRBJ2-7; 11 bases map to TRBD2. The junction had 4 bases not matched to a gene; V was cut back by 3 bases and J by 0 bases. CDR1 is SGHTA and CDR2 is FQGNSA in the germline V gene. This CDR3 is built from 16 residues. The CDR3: CASSFLGLAVSYEQYF. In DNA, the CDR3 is TGTGCCAGCAGCTTCCTGGGACTAGCGGTCTCCTACGAGCAGTACTTC.

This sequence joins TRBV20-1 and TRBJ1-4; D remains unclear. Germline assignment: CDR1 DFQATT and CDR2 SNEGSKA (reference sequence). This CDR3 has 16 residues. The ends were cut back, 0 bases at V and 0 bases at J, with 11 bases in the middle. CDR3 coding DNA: TGCAGTGCTAGAGATCCCGACGGAGCAACTAATGAAAAACTGTTTTTT. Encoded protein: CSARDPDGATNEKLFF.

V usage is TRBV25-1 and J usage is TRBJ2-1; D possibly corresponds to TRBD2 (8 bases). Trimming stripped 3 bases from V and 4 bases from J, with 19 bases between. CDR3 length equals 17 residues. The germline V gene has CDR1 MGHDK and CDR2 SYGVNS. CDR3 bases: TGTGCCAGCAGTGAGGATAGCGGGGAGGGGGCTTACAATGAGCAGTTCTTC. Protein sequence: CASSEDSGEGAYNEQFF.

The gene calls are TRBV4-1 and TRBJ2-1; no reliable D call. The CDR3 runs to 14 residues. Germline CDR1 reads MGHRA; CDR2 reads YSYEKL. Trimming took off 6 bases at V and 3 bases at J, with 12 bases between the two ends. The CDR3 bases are TGCGCCAGCAGACTCTTGATGGGCTACAATGAGCAGTTCTTC. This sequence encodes CASRLLMGYNEQFF.

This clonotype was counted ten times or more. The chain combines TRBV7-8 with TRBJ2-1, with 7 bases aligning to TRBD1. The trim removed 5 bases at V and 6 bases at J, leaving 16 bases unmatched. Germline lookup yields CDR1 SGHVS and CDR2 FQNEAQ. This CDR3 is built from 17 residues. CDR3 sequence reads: CASSPHARQGRVNEQFF. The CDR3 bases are TGTGCCAGCAGCCCCCACGCGAGACAGGGAAGGGTCAATGAGCAGTTCTTC.

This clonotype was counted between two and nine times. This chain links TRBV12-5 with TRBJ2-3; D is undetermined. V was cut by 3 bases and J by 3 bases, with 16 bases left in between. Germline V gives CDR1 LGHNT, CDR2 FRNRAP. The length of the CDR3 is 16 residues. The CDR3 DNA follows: TGTGCTAGTGGTTTCTCCCCTCAGGTACCTACAGATACGCAGTATTTT. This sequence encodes CASGFSPQVPTDTQYF. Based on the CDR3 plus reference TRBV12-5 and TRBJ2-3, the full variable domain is DARVTQTPRHKVTEMGQEVTMRCQPILGHNTVFWYRQTMMQGLELLAYFRNRAPLDDSGMPKDRFSAEMPDATLATLKIQPSEPRDSAVYFCASGFSPQVPTDTQYFGPGTRLTVL.

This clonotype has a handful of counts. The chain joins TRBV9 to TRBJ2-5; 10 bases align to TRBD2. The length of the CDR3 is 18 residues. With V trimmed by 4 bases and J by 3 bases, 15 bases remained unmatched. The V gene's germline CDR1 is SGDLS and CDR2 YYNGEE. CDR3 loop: CASSRGGSNSGREETQYF. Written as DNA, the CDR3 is TGTGCCAGCAGCCGAGGAGGATCCAACAGCGGGAGGGAAGAGACCCAGTACTTC. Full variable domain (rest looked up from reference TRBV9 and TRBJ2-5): DSGVTQTPKHLITATGQRVTLRCSPRSGDLSVYWYQQSLDQGLQFLIQYYNGEERAKGNILERFSAQQFPDLHSELNLSSLELGDSALYFCASSRGGSNSGREETQYFGPGTRLLVL.

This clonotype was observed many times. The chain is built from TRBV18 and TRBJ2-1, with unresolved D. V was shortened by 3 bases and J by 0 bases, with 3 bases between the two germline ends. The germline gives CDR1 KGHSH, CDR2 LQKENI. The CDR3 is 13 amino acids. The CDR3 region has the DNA TGTGCCAGCTCACCTCCCTCCTACAATGAGCAGTTCTTC. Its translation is CASSPPSYNEQFF. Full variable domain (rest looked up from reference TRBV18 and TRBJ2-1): NAGVMQNPRHLVRRRGQEARLRCSPMKGHSHVYWYRQLPEEGLKFMVYLQKENIIDESGMPKERFSAEFPKEGPSILRIQQVVRGDSAAYFCASSPPSYNEQFFGPGTRLTVL.